These 12 T cell receptor beta chains share one sample of origin, sequenced in a study of T cells in Graves' hyperthyroidism and ophthalmopathy (dated by TCRdb to about 2019). Libraries were made using multiplex PCR. Reads for this sample came from an Illumina HiSeq 2000. TCR beta CDR3 regions were amplified from RNA transcripts. The TCR CDR3 was subjected to a first round of RT-PCR using the HTBI primer set and the Qiagen OneStep RT-PCR kit. The public reads were quality trimmed at Q25 with fastp and then assembled into clones with MiXCR by TCRdb, keeping productive beta chains. Entries that share a CDR3 protein sequence are merged under the most common genes and DNA. This sample holds about 380,000 distinct CDR3 sequences; less than 20% were observed only once. The biggest ten clones account for 40% to 45% of the sample. Sequenced sample: blood. These receptors all stem from a man aged 18-30 years with Graves' ophthalmopathy.

The chain is built from TRBV7-6 and TRBJ2-2; TRBD2 agrees at 11 bases. V shed 3 bases, J shed 6 bases, and the junction held 3 bases outside the gene matches. CDR1 and CDR2 (germline): SGHVS, FNYEAQ. This CDR3 has 15 amino acids. In DNA form, the CDR3 reads TGTGCCAGCAGCTTTAGCGGGGGGGCCCCCGGGGAGCTGTTTTTT. Translated: CASSFSGGAPGELFF. Complete variable domain (other parts from reference TRBV7-6 and TRBJ2-2): GAGVSQSPRYKVTKRGQDVALRCDPISGHVSLYWYRQALGQGPEFLTYFNYEAQQDKSGLPNDRFSAERPEGSISTLTIQRTEQRDSAMYRCASSFSGGAPGELFFGEGSRLTVL.

This clonotype was seen at least ten times. This chain joins TRBV5-1 and TRBJ1-1; D is unclear. There are 15 residues in the CDR3. Germline V lookup: CDR1 SGHRS, CDR2 YFSETQ. V dropped 0 bases and J dropped 7 bases, with 16 bases sitting between them. The CDR3: CASSLEVRESGEAFF. CDR3 nucleotide sequence: TGCGCCAGCAGCTTGGAGGTACGAGAGTCTGGTGAAGCTTTCTTT.

This chain joins TRBV4-3 and TRBJ2-3; 8 bases are a match to TRBD2. Germline CDR1 is LGHNA and CDR2 is YSLEER. J was trimmed by 1 base and V by 3 bases; bases with no gene match: 12. The CDR3 totals 18 residues. CDR3 sequence reads: CASSQSGLGGGGTDTQYF. The CDR3 DNA follows: TGCGCCAGCAGCCAGTCGGGACTAGGGGGGGGAGGCACAGATACGCAGTATTTT.

This chain uses TRBV19 with TRBJ2-7; no clear D gene. V lost 4 bases and J 3 bases, leaving 7 bases between the germline ends. This CDR3 comprises 12 residues. Germline loops: CDR1 LNHDA, CDR2 SQIVND (reference sequence). CDR3 loop: CASSTGSYEQYF. DNA of the CDR3: TGTGCCAGTAGTACAGGTAGCTACGAGCAGTACTTC.

A few counts support this clonotype. The chain links TRBV5-1 to TRBJ1-5; a weak D match, TRBD1 (6 bases). The V gene lost 4 bases and the J gene lost 7 bases, with 18 bases spanning the gap. In germline, CDR1 is SGHRS, CDR2 YFSETQ. The CDR3 has 15 residues. This chain's CDR3 is CASSAAGAPGQPQHF. The CDR3, as DNA: TGCGCCAGCAGCGCGGCGGGGGCGCCGGGACAGCCCCAGCATTTT.

This clonotype was recorded many times. This chain links TRBV3-1 with TRBJ1-1; D is ambiguous. CDR1 is LGHDT and CDR2 is YNNKEL in the germline V gene (reference sequence). This CDR3 comprises 12 residues. V was pared by 4 bases and J by 4 bases, with 7 bases between. The CDR3 here is CASSPSGTEAFF. CDR3 bases: TGTGCCAGCAGCCCGTCTGGCACTGAAGCTTTCTTT.

This clonotype was seen at least ten times. The rearrangement links TRBV5-1 to TRBJ2-2; no clear D gene. The CDR3 extends over 15 amino acids. Trimming removed 1 base from V and 5 bases from J, with 12 bases in between. CDR1 is SGHRS, CDR2 YFSETQ, per germline. CDR3 sequence reads: CASSLKQGGTGELFF. The CDR3 nucleotides are TGCGCCAGCAGCTTGAAACAAGGTGGGACCGGGGAGCTGTTTTTT.

The chain combines TRBV2 with TRBJ2-7; D uncertain. The CDR3 covers 11 residues. Trimming removed 3 bases from V and 6 bases from J, with 6 bases in between. CDR1 and CDR2 from the germline V gene are SNHLY and FYNNEI. The CDR3 nucleotides are TGTGCCAGCAGTGATGAAAGCGAGCAGTACTTC. Translation gives CASSDESEQYF.

This clonotype was counted ten times or more. This chain uses TRBV3-1 with TRBJ2-7, with 9 bases aligning to TRBD2. CDR1 is LGHDT and CDR2 is YNNKEL in the germline V gene (reference sequence). V lost 1 base and J lost 7; bases outside the gene matches: 11. The length of the CDR3 is 16 residues. The CDR3, as DNA: TGTGCCAGCAGCCAAGGGGGTCTAGCGGGGAGGGAAGAGCAGTACTTC. This sequence encodes CASSQGGLAGREEQYF.

This clonotype has a count of ten or more. The chain recombines TRBV20-1 with TRBJ1-1, with unresolved D. The germline gives CDR1 DFQATT, CDR2 SNEGSKA (reference sequence). The CDR3 contains 17 residues. Trimming left V 0 bases short and J 0 bases short, with 17 bases between. The CDR3 coding sequence is TGCAGTGCTAGAGACGAGCCTCGGACGGGCATGAACACTGAAGCTTTCTTT. Translating gives CSARDEPRTGMNTEAFF.

This clonotype was seen many times. The V call is TRBV10-3, the J call TRBJ1-5; D ambiguous. The CDR3 is made up of 14 amino acids. CDR1 and CDR2 (germline): ENHRY, SYGVKD. Trimming cost V 3 bases and J 6 bases, with 12 bases left between them. CDR3 protein: CAISERAESQPQHF. In DNA, the CDR3 is TGTGCCATCAGTGAACGGGCAGAATCTCAGCCCCAGCATTTT.

This clonotype was seen a few times. The chain combines TRBV6-1 with TRBJ1-2; tentative D call: TRBD1 (6 bases). The length of the CDR3 is 13 residues. Per the germline V gene, CDR1 is MNHNS and CDR2 is SASEGT. V shed 6 bases and J shed 4 bases, with 12 bases lying between them. The CDR3 protein is CASSPPGVYGYTF. CDR3 nucleotide sequence: TGTGCCAGCAGCCCCCCAGGGGTCTATGGCTACACCTTC.